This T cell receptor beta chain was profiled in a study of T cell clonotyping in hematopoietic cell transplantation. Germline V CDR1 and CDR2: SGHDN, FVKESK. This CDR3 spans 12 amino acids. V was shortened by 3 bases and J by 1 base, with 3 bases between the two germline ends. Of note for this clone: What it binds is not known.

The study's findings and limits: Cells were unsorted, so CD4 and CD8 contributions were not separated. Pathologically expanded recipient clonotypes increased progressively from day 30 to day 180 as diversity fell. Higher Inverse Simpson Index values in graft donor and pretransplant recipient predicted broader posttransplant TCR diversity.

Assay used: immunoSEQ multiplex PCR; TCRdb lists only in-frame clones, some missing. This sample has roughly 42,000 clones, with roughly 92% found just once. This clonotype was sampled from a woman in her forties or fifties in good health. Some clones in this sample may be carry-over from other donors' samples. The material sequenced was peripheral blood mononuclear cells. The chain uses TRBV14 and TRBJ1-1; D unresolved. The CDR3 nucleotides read TGTGCCAGCAGCCACAGGAACACTGAAGCTTTCTTT. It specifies CASSHRNTEAFF.